This is a list of T cell receptor beta chains from one sample in a study of blood T cell repertoires in COVID-19. Some clones are missing from TCRdb's copy, which holds only in-frame ones; the method was immunoSEQ multiplex PCR. The table includes 150,000 or so clones, roughly 84% detected once. Input material: peripheral blood. The receptors stem from a man aged 60-69 years with COVID-19, enrolled during active disease. Both conserved end residues are part of each CDR3. The order of the fields is J gene, V gene, clone size, CDR3 protein. Clone size appears in some rows only: once, few, many, or a class for an expanded clone.

J: TRBJ1-2; V: TRBV4-3; size: -; CDR3: CASSQGGVGYTF
J: TRBJ2-7; V: TRBV19; size: -; CDR3: CASSMPPLDEQYF
J: TRBJ1-2; V: TRBV15; size: -; CDR3: CATSRFQTPEGGGINYGYTF
J: TRBJ1-2; V: TRBV2; size: -; CDR3: CASSEGGLYGYTF
J: TRBJ2-1; V: TRBV19; size: -; CDR3: CASTGQGYNEQFF
J: TRBJ2-3; V: TRBV6-1; size: once; CDR3: CASSEAPGLARTQYF
J: TRBJ2-3; V: TRBV6-6; size: -; CDR3: CASSQLGAGGLADTQYF
J: TRBJ1-2; V: TRBV6-5; size: -; CDR3: CASTDRQALGYGYTF
J: TRBJ1-2; V: TRBV2; size: -; CDR3: CASSGEGGGYGYTF
J: TRBJ2-4; V: TRBV7-2; size: -; CDR3: CASSLHRTENIQYF
J: TRBJ2-3; V: TRBV2; size: -; CDR3: CASKDLTGGKTDTQYF
J: TRBJ1-1; V: TRBV11-1; size: -; CDR3: CASSSQGYGEAFF
J: TRBJ1-5; V: TRBV12-5; size: once; CDR3: CASGQAGGEQPQHF
J: TRBJ2-5; V: TRBV5-5; size: -; CDR3: CASTPVPLIQETQYF
J: TRBJ1-1; V: TRBV6-5; size: -; CDR3: CASIPRTGGTEAFF
J: TRBJ2-7; V: TRBV4-2; size: -; CDR3: CASSQIAQGGAEQYF
J: TRBJ1-2; V: TRBV4-1; size: once; CDR3: CASSQDRVAYGYTF
J: TRBJ1-1; V: TRBV19; size: -; CDR3: CASSIGTGKNTEAFF
J: TRBJ1-1; V: TRBV6-6; size: once; CDR3: CASNPGQGARGTEAFF
J: TRBJ1-1; V: TRBV6-5; size: -; CDR3: CASRAGNMNTEAFF
J: TRBJ1-4; V: TRBV18; size: -; CDR3: CASSPPGLNEKLFF
J: TRBJ1-3; V: TRBV18; size: -; CDR3: CASSSFRDNSGNTIYF
J: TRBJ1-6; V: TRBV19; size: -; CDR3: CASSGRGNSPLHF
J: TRBJ2-7; V: TRBV7-2; size: -; CDR3: CASSLRRTSGDTYEQYF
J: TRBJ2-3; V: TRBV2; size: -; CDR3: CASSFTGYTSPSTDTQYF
J: TRBJ1-2; V: TRBV15; size: -; CDR3: CATSRPPYSSPYGYTF
J: TRBJ1-2; V: TRBV19; size: -; CDR3: CAANPGQGNYGYTF
J: TRBJ1-6; V: TRBV15; size: -; CDR3: CATSIDKIATSPLHF
J: TRBJ1-3; V: TRBV2; size: -; CDR3: CASSEALFGESLDTIYF
J: TRBJ2-7; V: TRBV18; size: few; CDR3: CASSRTGSYEQYF
J: TRBJ1-3; V: TRBV7-6; size: -; CDR3: CASSLTGAQSSGNTIYF
J: TRBJ2-1; V: TRBV7-2; size: -; CDR3: CASKGGRAFHEQFF
J: TRBJ1-5; V: TRBV19; size: -; CDR3: CASSRGDRGSQPQHF
J: TRBJ2-7; V: TRBV6-6; size: -; CDR3: CASSPREYEQYF
J: TRBJ1-6; V: TRBV19; size: -; CDR3: CASSILSGNSPLHF
J: TRBJ1-2; V: TRBV28; size: -; CDR3: CASESARGRGTYGYTF
J: TRBJ1-4; V: TRBV7-2; size: -; CDR3: CASSPGQGMEKLFF
J: TRBJ1-4; V: TRBV19; size: -; CDR3: CASSILGTTNEKLFF
J: TRBJ1-2; V: TRBV29-1; size: -; CDR3: CSVAPAQSANYGYTF
J: TRBJ1-2; V: TRBV19; size: -; CDR3: CASERQGYYGYTF
J: TRBJ2-7; V: TRBV7-2; size: -; CDR3: CASSKDRSNYEQYF
J: TRBJ1-1; V: TRBV7-8; size: -; CDR3: CASSLEIGLNTEAFF
J: TRBJ1-2; V: TRBV28; size: -; CDR3: CASSLRTPNYGYTF
J: TRBJ2-2; V: TRBV5-1; size: -; CDR3: CASSLPTGYAGELFF